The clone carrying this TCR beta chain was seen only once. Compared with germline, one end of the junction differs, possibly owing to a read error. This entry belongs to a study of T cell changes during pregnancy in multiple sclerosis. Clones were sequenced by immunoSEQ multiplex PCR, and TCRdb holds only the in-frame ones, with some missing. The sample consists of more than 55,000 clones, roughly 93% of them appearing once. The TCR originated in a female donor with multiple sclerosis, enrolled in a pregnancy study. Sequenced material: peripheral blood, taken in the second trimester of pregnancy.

The CDR3, as DNA: TGTGCCAGCAGCACAGGGGACTCTCGAAACACCATATATTTT. Protein sequence: CASSTGDSRNTIYF. V gene TRBV28 combines with J gene TRBJ1-3; TRBD1 matches at 7 bases. Germline CDR1 MDHEN, CDR2 SYDVKM. This CDR3 region has 14 residues.